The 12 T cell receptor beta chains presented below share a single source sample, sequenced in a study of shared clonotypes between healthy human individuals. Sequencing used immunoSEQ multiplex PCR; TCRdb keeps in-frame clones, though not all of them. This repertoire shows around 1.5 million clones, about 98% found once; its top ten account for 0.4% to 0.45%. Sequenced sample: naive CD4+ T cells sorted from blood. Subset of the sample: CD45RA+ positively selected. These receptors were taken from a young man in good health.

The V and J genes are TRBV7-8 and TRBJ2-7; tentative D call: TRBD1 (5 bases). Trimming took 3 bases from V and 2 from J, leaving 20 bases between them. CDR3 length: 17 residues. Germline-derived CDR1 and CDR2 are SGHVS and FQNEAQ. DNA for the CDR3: TGTGCCAGCAGCTTTTTTGGAACGATAGACAGACCCTACGAGCAGTACTTC. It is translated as CASSFFGTIDRPYEQYF.

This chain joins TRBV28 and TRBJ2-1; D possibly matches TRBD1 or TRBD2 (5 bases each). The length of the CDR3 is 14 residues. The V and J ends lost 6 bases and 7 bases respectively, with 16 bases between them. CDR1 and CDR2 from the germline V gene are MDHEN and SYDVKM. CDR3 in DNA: TGTGCCAGCAGCCTAGGGACCCGTCTGAATGAGCAGTTCTTC. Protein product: CASSLGTRLNEQFF.

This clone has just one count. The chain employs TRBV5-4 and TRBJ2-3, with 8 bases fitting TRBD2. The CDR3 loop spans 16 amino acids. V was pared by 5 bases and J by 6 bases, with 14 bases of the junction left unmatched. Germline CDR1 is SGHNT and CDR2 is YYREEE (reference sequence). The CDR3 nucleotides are TGTGCCAGCAGACCCGGGACTAGTGTCGGGGTGGATACGCAGTATTTT. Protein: CASRPGTSVGVDTQYF.

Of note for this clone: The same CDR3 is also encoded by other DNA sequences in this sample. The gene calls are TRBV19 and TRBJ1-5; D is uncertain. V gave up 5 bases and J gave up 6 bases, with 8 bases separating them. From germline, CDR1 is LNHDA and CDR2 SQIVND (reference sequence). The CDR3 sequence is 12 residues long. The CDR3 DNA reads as TGTGCCAGTAGTCCAAGGAGTCAGCCCCAGCATTTT. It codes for CASSPRSQPQHF.

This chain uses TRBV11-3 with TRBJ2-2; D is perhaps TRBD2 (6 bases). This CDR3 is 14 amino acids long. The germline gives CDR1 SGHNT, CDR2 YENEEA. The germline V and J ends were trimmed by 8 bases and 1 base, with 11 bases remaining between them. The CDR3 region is CASEPSENTGELFF. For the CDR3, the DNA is TGTGCCAGCGAGCCTAGCGAGAACACCGGGGAGCTGTTTTTT.

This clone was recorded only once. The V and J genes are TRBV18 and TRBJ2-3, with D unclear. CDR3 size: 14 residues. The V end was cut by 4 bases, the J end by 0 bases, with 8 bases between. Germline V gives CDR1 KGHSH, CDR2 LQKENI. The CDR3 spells CASSRGLSTDTQYF. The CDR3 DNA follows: TGTGCCAGCTCACGTGGGCTAAGCACAGATACGCAGTATTTT. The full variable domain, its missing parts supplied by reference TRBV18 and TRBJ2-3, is NAGVMQNPRHLVRRRGQEARLRCSPMKGHSHVYWYRQLPEEGLKFMVYLQKENIIDESGMPKERFSAEFPKEGPSILRIQQVVRGDSAAYFCASSRGLSTDTQYFGPGTRLTVL.

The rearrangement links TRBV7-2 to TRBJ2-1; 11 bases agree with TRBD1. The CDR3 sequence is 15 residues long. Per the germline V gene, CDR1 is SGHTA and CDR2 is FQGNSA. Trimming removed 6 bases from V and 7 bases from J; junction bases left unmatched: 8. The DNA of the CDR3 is TGTGCCAGCAGTTCCGGGACAGGGGGTTGGAATGAGCAGTTCTTC. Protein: CASSSGTGGWNEQFF.

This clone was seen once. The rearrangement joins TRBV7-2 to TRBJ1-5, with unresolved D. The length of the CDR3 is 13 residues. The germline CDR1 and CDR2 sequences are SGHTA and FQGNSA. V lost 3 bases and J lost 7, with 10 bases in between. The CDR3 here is CASSLGPRQPQHF. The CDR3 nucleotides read TGTGCCAGCAGCTTGGGTCCTCGGCAGCCCCAGCATTTT.

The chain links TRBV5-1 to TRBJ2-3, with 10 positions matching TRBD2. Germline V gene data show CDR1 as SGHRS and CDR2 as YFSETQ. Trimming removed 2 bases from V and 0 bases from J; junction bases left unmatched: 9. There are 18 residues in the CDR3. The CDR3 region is CASSLRLAGLSSTDTQYF. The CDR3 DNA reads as TGCGCCAGCAGCTTAAGACTAGCGGGTCTATCTAGCACAGATACGCAGTATTTT.

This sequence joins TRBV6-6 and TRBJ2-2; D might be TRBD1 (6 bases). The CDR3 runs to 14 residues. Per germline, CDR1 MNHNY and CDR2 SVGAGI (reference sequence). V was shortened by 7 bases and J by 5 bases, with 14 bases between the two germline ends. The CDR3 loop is CASTSIQGTGELFF. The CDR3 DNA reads TGTGCCAGCACGTCAATACAGGGTACCGGGGAGCTGTTTTTT.

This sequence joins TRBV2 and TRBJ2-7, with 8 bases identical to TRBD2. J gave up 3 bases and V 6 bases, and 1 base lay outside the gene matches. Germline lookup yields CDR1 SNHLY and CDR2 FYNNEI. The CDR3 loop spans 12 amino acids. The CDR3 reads CASSTSGYEQYF. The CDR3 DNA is TGTGCCAGCAGCACTAGCGGCTACGAGCAGTACTTC. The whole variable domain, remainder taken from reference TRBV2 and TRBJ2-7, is EPEVTQTPSHQVTQMGQEVILRCVPISNHLYFYWYRQILGQKVEFLVSFYNNEISEKSEIFDDQFSVERPDGSNFTLKIRSTKLEDSAMYFCASSTSGYEQYFGPGTRLTVT.

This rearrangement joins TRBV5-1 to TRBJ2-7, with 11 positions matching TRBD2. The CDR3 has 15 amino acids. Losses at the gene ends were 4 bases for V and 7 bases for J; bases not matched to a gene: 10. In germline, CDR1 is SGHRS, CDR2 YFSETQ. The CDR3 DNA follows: TGCGCCAGCAGCGACCCTAGCGGGAGGCGTTATGAGCAGTACTTC. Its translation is CASSDPSGRRYEQYF. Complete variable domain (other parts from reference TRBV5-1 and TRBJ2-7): KAGVTQTPRYLIKTRGQQVTLSCSPISGHRSVSWYQQTPGQGLQFLFEYFSETQRNKGNFPGRFSGRQFSNSRSEMNVSTLELGDSALYLCASSDPSGRRYEQYFGPGTRLTVT.